This TCR beta chain was sequenced for a study of T cell responses to AZD1222 COVID-19 vaccine. The method was immunoSEQ multiplex PCR; TCRdb's version includes in-frame clones alone and lacks a portion of them. The table includes about 120,000 clones, about 89% detected once. CDR3 length: 13 residues. Looked up from germline, CDR1 is SGHNT and CDR2 is YENEEA. Trimming pared 5 bases from V and 2 bases from J, leaving 9 bases between. Whole-study findings and limits: Nearly half of spike-specific TCRs reportedly go after variant regions that carry no mutations. Only a handful of AZD1222 recipients tested seropositive at baseline. Recipients of two AZD1222 doses showed rising Spike-specific TCR breadth and depth. There were repertoire samples only from the period after the peak T cell response.

On this clone itself: Its antigen is unknown.

Sequenced here: peripheral blood, sampled on day 0 of AZD1222 vaccination. The V gene is TRBV11-3, the J gene TRBJ1-1; D is uncertain. This TCR derives from an adult in good health. CDR3 nucleotide sequence: TGTGCCAGCAGCGAAGGCGGTAACACTGAAGCTTTCTTT. Translation gives CASSEGGNTEAFF. The full variable domain, its missing parts supplied by reference TRBV11-3 and TRBJ1-1, is EAGVVQSPRYKIIEKKQPVAFWCNPISGHNTLYWYLQNLGQGPELLIRYENEEAVDDSQLPKDRFSAERLKGVDSTLKIQPAELGDSAVYLCASSEGGNTEAFFGQGTRLTVV.